These T cell receptor beta chains were read from a single sample in a study of blood T cell repertoires in COVID-19. The repertoire was sequenced with immunoSEQ multiplex PCR; TCRdb's copy has only in-frame clones and lacks some. There are 150,000 to 200,000 clones in the sample; roughly 90% occur only once, and 0.78% lies in the top ten. Material: peripheral blood. These receptors all come from a woman aged 70-85 years with acute or convalescent COVID-19. Both conserved end residues are part of each CDR3. Each record gives: J gene, CDR3 length, clone size, D gene, V gene, CDR3 DNA, CDR3 protein. D genes are given only for firm matches. Size values are once, few and many counts, or a class for expanded clones, and some rows have none.

j_gene: TRBJ2-6; len: 18; abundance: NA; d_gene: NA; v_gene: TRBV7-6; CDR3nt: TGTGCCAGCAGGGAGGCGGTTGGACGGTCATCTTCAGCCAACGTCCTGACTTTC; CDR3aa: CASREAVGRSSSANVLTF
j_gene: TRBJ1-1; len: 14; abundance: NA; d_gene: NA; v_gene: TRBV19; CDR3nt: TGTGCCAGTAGTCCCCGGGAGGGGAACACTGAAGCTTTCTTT; CDR3aa: CASSPREGNTEAFF
j_gene: TRBJ2-5; len: 12; abundance: few; d_gene: NA; v_gene: TRBV10-1; CDR3nt: TGCGCCGGTCTGCTAGGAGAAGAGACCCAGTACTTC; CDR3aa: CAGLLGEETQYF
j_gene: TRBJ2-3; len: 16; abundance: NA; d_gene: TRBD1; v_gene: TRBV24-1; CDR3nt: TGTGCCACCAGTGATTTGCAAGGGACAGGATCAGATACGCAGTATTTT; CDR3aa: CATSDLQGTGSDTQYF
j_gene: TRBJ1-5; len: 17; abundance: NA; d_gene: NA; v_gene: TRBV19; CDR3nt: TGTGCCAGTAGTATAGGTTCAGGGGCCGGAGGCAATCAGCCCCAGCATTTT; CDR3aa: CASSIGSGAGGNQPQHF
j_gene: TRBJ2-7; len: 16; abundance: NA; d_gene: NA; v_gene: TRBV7-2; CDR3nt: TGTGCCAGCAGCTTATCGAGCGGAAGCTCCTCCTACGAGCAGTACTTC; CDR3aa: CASSLSSGSSSYEQYF
j_gene: TRBJ1-5; len: 13; abundance: NA; d_gene: NA; v_gene: TRBV15; CDR3nt: TGTGCCACCAGCCGGTCGGGCAATCAGCCCCAGCATTTT; CDR3aa: CATSRSGNQPQHF
j_gene: TRBJ1-2; len: 15; abundance: NA; d_gene: NA; v_gene: TRBV19; CDR3nt: TGTGCCAGTAGTCCAAACACGGGGACATACTATGGCTACACCTTC; CDR3aa: CASSPNTGTYYGYTF
j_gene: TRBJ2-5; len: 14; abundance: NA; d_gene: TRBD1; v_gene: TRBV5-4; CDR3nt: TGTGCCAGCAGCACCGGGACAGGGCAAGAGACCCAGTACTTC; CDR3aa: CASSTGTGQETQYF
j_gene: TRBJ2-2; len: 15; abundance: NA; d_gene: TRBD2; v_gene: TRBV27; CDR3nt: TGTGCCAGCAGCCCGGGGGGGTTAGGGACCGGGGAGCTGTTTTTT; CDR3aa: CASSPGGLGTGELFF
j_gene: TRBJ2-5; len: 15; abundance: NA; d_gene: NA; v_gene: TRBV5-6; CDR3nt: TGTGCCAGCAGCTTCCTCGGGACTCTCCAAGAGACCCAGTACTTC; CDR3aa: CASSFLGTLQETQYF
j_gene: TRBJ1-1; len: 15; abundance: few; d_gene: NA; v_gene: TRBV5-1; CDR3nt: TGCGCCAGCAGCTTGGCCGGGTCCCCGAACACTGAAGCTTTCTTT; CDR3aa: CASSLAGSPNTEAFF
j_gene: TRBJ1-6; len: 15; abundance: NA; d_gene: NA; v_gene: TRBV9; CDR3nt: TGTGCCAGCAGCTTGGAGGGACGGGTGGGTTCACCCCTCCACTTT; CDR3aa: CASSLEGRVGSPLHF
j_gene: TRBJ2-1; len: 13; abundance: NA; d_gene: NA; v_gene: TRBV7-9; CDR3nt: TGTGCCAGCAGCCCGGAAGGGAGTACTGAGCAGTTCTTC; CDR3aa: CASSPEGSTEQFF
j_gene: TRBJ1-6; len: 16; abundance: NA; d_gene: NA; v_gene: TRBV9; CDR3nt: TGTGCCAGCAGCGTAGGGTCGCAGACTAGTAATTCACCCCTCCACTTT; CDR3aa: CASSVGSQTSNSPLHF
j_gene: TRBJ2-1; len: 16; abundance: NA; d_gene: NA; v_gene: TRBV5-6; CDR3nt: TGTGCCAGCAGCTTGGGACAGCTTTTCTCCTACAATGAGCAGTTCTTC; CDR3aa: CASSLGQLFSYNEQFF
j_gene: TRBJ2-1; len: 13; abundance: NA; d_gene: NA; v_gene: TRBV7-2; CDR3nt: TGTGCCAGCAGCGGGGGGTACGACAATGAGCAGTTCTTC; CDR3aa: CASSGGYDNEQFF
j_gene: TRBJ2-2; len: 15; abundance: NA; d_gene: TRBD1; v_gene: TRBV7-2; CDR3nt: TGTGCCAGCAGTACGGGACAGGGTTCCACCGGGGAGCTGTTTTTT; CDR3aa: CASSTGQGSTGELFF
j_gene: TRBJ1-1; len: 15; abundance: NA; d_gene: NA; v_gene: TRBV3-1/TRBV3-2; CDR3nt: TGTGCCAGCAGCCCCCAGGGAGGGGTAGGGACTGAAGCTTTCTTT; CDR3aa: CASSPQGGVGTEAFF
j_gene: TRBJ2-7; len: 12; abundance: NA; d_gene: TRBD1; v_gene: TRBV29-1; CDR3nt: TGCAGCGTCCGACAGGGGAGCCACGAGCAGTACTTC; CDR3aa: CSVRQGSHEQYF
j_gene: TRBJ2-1; len: 16; abundance: NA; d_gene: TRBD1; v_gene: TRBV7-2; CDR3nt: TGTGCCAGCAGCTTTAGATGGACAGGGGGACTCGGTGAGCAGTTCTTC; CDR3aa: CASSFRWTGGLGEQFF
j_gene: TRBJ1-4; len: 14; abundance: once; d_gene: NA; v_gene: TRBV2; CDR3nt: TGTGCCAGCAGTGCTAACAGGAAGGACGAAAAACTGTTTTTT; CDR3aa: CASSANRKDEKLFF
j_gene: TRBJ2-3; len: 17; abundance: once; d_gene: NA; v_gene: TRBV18; CDR3nt: TGTGCCAGCTCGCCTGTAGGGGGGGCAGTCGGTACAGATACGCAGTATTTT; CDR3aa: CASSPVGGAVGTDTQYF
j_gene: TRBJ1-5; len: 12; abundance: NA; d_gene: NA; v_gene: TRBV19; CDR3nt: TGTGCCAGTGGCGGCACGAATCAGCCCCAGCATTTT; CDR3aa: CASGGTNQPQHF
j_gene: TRBJ1-3; len: 17; abundance: NA; d_gene: NA; v_gene: TRBV18; CDR3nt: TGTGCCAGCTCACCACTTGCCGGGGGTCGCGCTGGAAACACCATATATTTT; CDR3aa: CASSPLAGGRAGNTIYF
j_gene: TRBJ1-5; len: 17; abundance: NA; d_gene: TRBD1; v_gene: TRBV6-6; CDR3nt: TGTGCCAGCAGTCAGGCGGCAGGGGGCGGATGGGGTCAGCCCCAGCATTTT; CDR3aa: CASSQAAGGGWGQPQHF
j_gene: TRBJ2-2; len: 15; abundance: NA; d_gene: NA; v_gene: TRBV18; CDR3nt: TGTGCCAGCTCAACGGACATGGCAGGCACCGGGGAGCTGTTTTTT; CDR3aa: CASSTDMAGTGELFF
j_gene: TRBJ1-6; len: 15; abundance: NA; d_gene: TRBD1; v_gene: TRBV3-1/TRBV3-2; CDR3nt: TGTGCCAGCAGCCTCACCGGGACAGGGGATTCACCCCTCCACTTT; CDR3aa: CASSLTGTGDSPLHF
j_gene: TRBJ2-1; len: 11; abundance: NA; d_gene: NA; v_gene: TRBV3-1/TRBV3-2; CDR3nt: TGTGCCAGCAGCCGTCTAGGTGAGCAGTTCTTC; CDR3aa: CASSRLGEQFF
j_gene: TRBJ1-2; len: 12; abundance: once; d_gene: NA; v_gene: TRBV19; CDR3nt: TGTGCCAGTAGGAAGAGGCCCTATGGCTACACCTTC; CDR3aa: CASRKRPYGYTF
j_gene: TRBJ2-7; len: 14; abundance: NA; d_gene: TRBD2; v_gene: TRBV10-3; CDR3nt: TGTGCCATCAGTGAGTGGGGGAGGGGAAACGAGCAGTACTTC; CDR3aa: CAISEWGRGNEQYF
j_gene: TRBJ1-1; len: 15; abundance: NA; d_gene: NA; v_gene: TRBV7-2; CDR3nt: TGTGCCAGCAGCCCTAGTCCGTGGGTAGATACTGAAGCTTTCTTT; CDR3aa: CASSPSPWVDTEAFF
j_gene: TRBJ2-2; len: 13; abundance: NA; d_gene: TRBD2; v_gene: TRBV19; CDR3nt: TGTGCCAGTAGGTCTAGCGGCGCCGGGGAGCTGTTTTTT; CDR3aa: CASRSSGAGELFF
j_gene: TRBJ2-1; len: 16; abundance: NA; d_gene: TRBD1; v_gene: TRBV18; CDR3nt: TGTGCCAGCTCACCAAGCAGAGGGGGCGGTCGCAATGAGCAGTTCTTC; CDR3aa: CASSPSRGGGRNEQFF
j_gene: TRBJ1-3; len: 14; abundance: once; d_gene: TRBD1; v_gene: TRBV10-3; CDR3nt: TGTGCCATCAGACAGGGGGGCCCTGGAAACACCATATATTTT; CDR3aa: CAIRQGGPGNTIYF
j_gene: TRBJ2-7; len: 13; abundance: NA; d_gene: TRBD1; v_gene: TRBV7-8; CDR3nt: TGTGCCAGCAGGCGAGACAGGGGGCGCGAGCAGTACTTC; CDR3aa: CASRRDRGREQYF
j_gene: TRBJ1-5; len: 15; abundance: NA; d_gene: NA; v_gene: TRBV6-1; CDR3nt: TGTGCCAGCAGTGAAGGGCAGGGTGGCAATCAGCCCCAGCATTTT; CDR3aa: CASSEGQGGNQPQHF
j_gene: TRBJ2-5; len: 12; abundance: NA; d_gene: NA; v_gene: TRBV10-2; CDR3nt: TGCGCCAGCAGTGTTAATCGAGAGACCCAGTACTTC; CDR3aa: CASSVNRETQYF
j_gene: TRBJ2-3; len: 13; abundance: few; d_gene: NA; v_gene: TRBV5-1; CDR3nt: TGCGCCAGCAGCTTGGCGGCGGGCGCCAATCAGTATTTT; CDR3aa: CASSLAAGANQYF
j_gene: TRBJ2-3; len: 14; abundance: NA; d_gene: TRBD1; v_gene: TRBV6-2/TRBV6-3; CDR3nt: TGTGCCAGCAGTCGAGACAGGGTCCCAGATACGCAGTATTTT; CDR3aa: CASSRDRVPDTQYF
j_gene: TRBJ1-5; len: 14; abundance: NA; d_gene: NA; v_gene: TRBV6-6; CDR3nt: TGTGCCAGCAGTTACTCACGGGGAGGTCAGCCCCAGCATTTT; CDR3aa: CASSYSRGGQPQHF
j_gene: TRBJ2-4; len: 15; abundance: few; d_gene: TRBD1; v_gene: TRBV6-5; CDR3nt: TGTGCCAGCAGTAGACAGGGGGTAGCCAAAAACATTCAGTACTTC; CDR3aa: CASSRQGVAKNIQYF
j_gene: TRBJ2-6; len: 16; abundance: NA; d_gene: NA; v_gene: TRBV5-1; CDR3nt: TGCGCCAGCAGCTTGTCCCAGGGCTCTGGGGCCAACGTCCTGACTTTC; CDR3aa: CASSLSQGSGANVLTF
j_gene: TRBJ1-1; len: 13; abundance: few; d_gene: TRBD1; v_gene: TRBV19; CDR3nt: TGTGCCAGCATCAGACAGGGGGCCACTGAAGCTTTCTTT; CDR3aa: CASIRQGATEAFF
j_gene: TRBJ1-1; len: 15; abundance: NA; d_gene: NA; v_gene: TRBV2; CDR3nt: TGTGCCAGCAGTGAGGAGGCGGGGGGGAACACTGAAGCTTTCTTT; CDR3aa: CASSEEAGGNTEAFF
j_gene: TRBJ2-1; len: 12; abundance: NA; d_gene: TRBD2; v_gene: TRBV29-1; CDR3nt: TGCAGCGTTGGACTAGCCCGGGGTGAGCAGTTCTTC; CDR3aa: CSVGLARGEQFF
j_gene: TRBJ2-7; len: 13; abundance: NA; d_gene: NA; v_gene: TRBV10-3; CDR3nt: TGTGCCATCAGTGAGAGGCAGGCCCACGAGCAGTACTTC; CDR3aa: CAISERQAHEQYF
j_gene: TRBJ2-5; len: 11; abundance: NA; d_gene: NA; v_gene: TRBV18; CDR3nt: TGTGCCAGCTCACGTAAAGAGACCCAGTACTTC; CDR3aa: CASSRKETQYF
j_gene: TRBJ2-5; len: 15; abundance: NA; d_gene: NA; v_gene: TRBV3-1/TRBV3-2; CDR3nt: TGTGCCAGCAGCCAAGGTCCGCGGAGGTGGGAGACCCAGTACTTC; CDR3aa: CASSQGPRRWETQYF
j_gene: TRBJ2-1; len: 15; abundance: NA; d_gene: NA; v_gene: TRBV3-1/TRBV3-2; CDR3nt: TGTGCCAGCAGCCAAGGGGTCGGGAGCTCCAATGAGCAGTTCTTC; CDR3aa: CASSQGVGSSNEQFF
j_gene: TRBJ2-7; len: 14; abundance: NA; d_gene: TRBD1; v_gene: TRBV6-2/TRBV6-3; CDR3nt: TGTGCCAGCAGTGGGCAGGGGGCGCTCTACGAGCAGTACTTC; CDR3aa: CASSGQGALYEQYF
j_gene: TRBJ2-7; len: 13; abundance: NA; d_gene: NA; v_gene: TRBV12-3/TRBV12-4; CDR3nt: TGTGCCAGCAGAGGGACACAACCCTACGAGCAGTACTTC; CDR3aa: CASRGTQPYEQYF